This TCR beta chain was recorded in a study of PD-L1 blockade in urothelial cancer. Overall study: Atezolizumab (1,200 mg intravenously every 3 weeks) began in 2014 for patients. Analyzed time points were 3 weeks (second dose) and 6 weeks after therapy began.

Sequencing was performed with immunoSEQ multiplex PCR; in TCRdb, only in-frame clones are kept and a portion is missing. The table shows some 35,000 clones, with about nine tenths occurring only once. Study outcomes and limitations: Tumor-associated blood clones were expanded more by durable-benefit patients at 3 weeks.

In regard to this clone: What it recognizes is unknown.

The CDR3 covers 19 residues. V dropped 2 bases and J dropped 0; count of bases not matched to a gene: 5. Germline CDR1 reads LNHNV; CDR2 reads YYDKDF (reference sequence). The sequence was obtained from a man between 65 and 85 years old with urothelial cancer. The rearrangement uses TRBV15 and TRBJ2-2; the match to TRBD2 covers 14 bases. The material was PBMCs, obtained around atezolizumab (anti-PD-L1) treatment. CDR3 bases: TGTGCCACCAGCAGAACCCGGACTAGCGGGAGGACGAACACCGGGGAGCTGTTTTTT. Its translation is CATSRTRTSGRTNTGELFF.